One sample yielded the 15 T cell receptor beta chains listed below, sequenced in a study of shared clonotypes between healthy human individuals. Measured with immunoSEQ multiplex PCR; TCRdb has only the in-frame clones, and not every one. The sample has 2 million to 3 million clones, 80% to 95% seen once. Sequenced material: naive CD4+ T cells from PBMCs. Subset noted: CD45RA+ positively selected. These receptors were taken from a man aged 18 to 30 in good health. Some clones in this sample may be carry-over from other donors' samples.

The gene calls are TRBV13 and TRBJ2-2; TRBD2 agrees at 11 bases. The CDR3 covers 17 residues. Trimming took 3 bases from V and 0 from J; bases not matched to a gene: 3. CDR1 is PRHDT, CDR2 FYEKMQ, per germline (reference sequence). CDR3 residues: CASSLRLAGSNTGELFF. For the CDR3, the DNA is TGTGCCAGCAGCTTGAGACTAGCGGGATCGAACACCGGGGAGCTGTTTTTT.

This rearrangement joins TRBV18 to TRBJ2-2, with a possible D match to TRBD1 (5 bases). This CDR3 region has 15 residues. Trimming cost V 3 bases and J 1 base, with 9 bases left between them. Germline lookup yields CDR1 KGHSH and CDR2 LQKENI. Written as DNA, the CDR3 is TGTGCCAGCTCACCTTATCAGGGGAACACCGGGGAGCTGTTTTTT. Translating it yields CASSPYQGNTGELFF.

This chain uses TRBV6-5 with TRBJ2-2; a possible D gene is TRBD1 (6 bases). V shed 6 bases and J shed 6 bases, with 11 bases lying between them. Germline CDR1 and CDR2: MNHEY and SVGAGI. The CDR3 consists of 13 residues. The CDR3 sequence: CASRVGGPGELFF. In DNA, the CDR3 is TGTGCCAGCAGAGTAGGGGGTCCCGGGGAGCTGTTTTTT.

The CDR3 DNA follows: TGTGCCATCAGTGAGCGCCCCGGACTAGCGGTCAATGAGCAGTTCTTC. Amino acids: CAISERPGLAVNEQFF. This chain uses TRBV10-3 with TRBJ2-1; 10 bases map to TRBD2. The CDR3 is made up of 16 amino acids. The junction had 7 bases not matched to a gene; V was cut back by 2 bases and J by 6 bases. Germline CDR1 is ENHRY and CDR2 is SYGVKD.

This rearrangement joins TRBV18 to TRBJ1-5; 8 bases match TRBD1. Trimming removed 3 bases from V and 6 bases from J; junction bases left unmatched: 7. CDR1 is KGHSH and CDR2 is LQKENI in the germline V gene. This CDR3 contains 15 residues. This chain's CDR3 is CASSPQGAKGQPQHF. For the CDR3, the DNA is TGTGCCAGCTCACCTCAGGGGGCCAAGGGTCAGCCCCAGCATTTT.

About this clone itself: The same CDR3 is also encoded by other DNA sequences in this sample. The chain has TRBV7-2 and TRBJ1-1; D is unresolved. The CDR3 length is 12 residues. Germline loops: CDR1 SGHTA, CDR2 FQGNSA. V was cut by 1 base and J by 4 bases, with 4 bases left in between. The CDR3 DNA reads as TGTGCCAGCAGCTTAGTAGTCACTGAAGCTTTCTTT. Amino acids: CASSLVVTEAFF.

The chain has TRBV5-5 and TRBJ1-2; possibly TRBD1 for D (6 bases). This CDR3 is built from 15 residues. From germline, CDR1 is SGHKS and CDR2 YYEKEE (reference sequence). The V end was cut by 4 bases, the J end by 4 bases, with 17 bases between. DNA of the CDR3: TGTGCCAGCAGCCCCGGGGGGGCGCAGGGCTATGGCTACACCTTC. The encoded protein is CASSPGGAQGYGYTF.

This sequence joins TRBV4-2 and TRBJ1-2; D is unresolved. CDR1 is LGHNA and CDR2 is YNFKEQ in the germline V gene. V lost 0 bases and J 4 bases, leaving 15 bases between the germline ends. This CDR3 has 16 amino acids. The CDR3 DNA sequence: TGTGCCAGCAGCCAAGAACCAGCGGGTTTTGCCTATGGCTACACCTTC. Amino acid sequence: CASSQEPAGFAYGYTF.

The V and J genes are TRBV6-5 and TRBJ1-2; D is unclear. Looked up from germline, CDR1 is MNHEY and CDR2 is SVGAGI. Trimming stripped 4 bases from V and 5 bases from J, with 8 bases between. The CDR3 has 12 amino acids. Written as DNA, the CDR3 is TGTGCCAGCAGTTCTTCCAGTTATGGCTACACCTTC. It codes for CASSSSSYGYTF.

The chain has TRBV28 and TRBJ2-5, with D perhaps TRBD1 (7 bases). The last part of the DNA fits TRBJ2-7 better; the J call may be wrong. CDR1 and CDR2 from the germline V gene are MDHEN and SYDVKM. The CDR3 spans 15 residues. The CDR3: CASSSGGTVSYEQYF. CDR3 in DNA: TGTGCCAGCAGCTCAGGCGGGACAGTCTCCTACGAGCAGTACTTC.

CDR3 in DNA: TGTGCCAGCAGCTTAGGGGGGACAGGGGGCTGGGAGACCCAGTACTTC. This encodes CASSLGGTGGWETQYF. The rearrangement uses TRBV7-6 and TRBJ2-5, with 12 bases lining up with TRBD1. In germline, CDR1 is SGHVS, CDR2 FNYEAQ. With V trimmed by 1 base and J by 5 bases, 5 bases remained unmatched. The CDR3 runs to 16 residues.

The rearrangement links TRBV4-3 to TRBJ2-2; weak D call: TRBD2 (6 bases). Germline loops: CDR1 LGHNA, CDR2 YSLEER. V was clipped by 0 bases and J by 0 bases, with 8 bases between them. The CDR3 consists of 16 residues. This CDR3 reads CASSQDGTPNTGELFF. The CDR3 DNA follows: TGCGCCAGCAGCCAAGATGGGACTCCGAACACCGGGGAGCTGTTTTTT.

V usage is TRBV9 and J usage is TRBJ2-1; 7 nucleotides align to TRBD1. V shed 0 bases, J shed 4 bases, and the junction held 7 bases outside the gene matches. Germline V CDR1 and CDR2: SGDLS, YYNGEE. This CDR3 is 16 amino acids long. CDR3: CASSVASGTAYNEQFF. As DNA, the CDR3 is TGTGCCAGCAGCGTAGCATCTGGGACAGCATACAATGAGCAGTTCTTC.

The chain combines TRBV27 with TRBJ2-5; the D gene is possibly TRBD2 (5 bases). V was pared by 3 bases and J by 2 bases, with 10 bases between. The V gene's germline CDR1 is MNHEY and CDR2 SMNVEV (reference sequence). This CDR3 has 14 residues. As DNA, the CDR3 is TGTGCCAGCAGTTTCGGGCGGACTCAAGAGACCCAGTACTTC. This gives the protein CASSFGRTQETQYF.

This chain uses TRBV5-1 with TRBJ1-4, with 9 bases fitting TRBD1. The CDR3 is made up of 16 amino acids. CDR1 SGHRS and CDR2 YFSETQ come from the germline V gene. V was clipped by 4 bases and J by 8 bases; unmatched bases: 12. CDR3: CASSPGTGTGNEKLFF. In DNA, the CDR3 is TGCGCCAGCAGCCCGGGTACCGGGACAGGGAACGAAAAACTGTTTTTT.